This is a list of T cell receptor beta chains from one sample in a study of cytotoxic CD8 clonotypes in ibrutinib-treated CLL. TCRdb's copy holds only in-frame clones and misses some; the assay was immunoSEQ multiplex PCR. The sample has 50,000 to 60,000 clones, around 78% seen once. The sample here was PBMCs, taken after 24 months of ibrutinib treatment. These receptor sequences come from a human donor with chronic lymphocytic leukemia. Both conserved end residues are part of each CDR3. Each record gives: D gene, J gene, clone size, V gene, CDR3 protein, CDR3 DNA. A D gene is named only where the DNA matches it firmly. Clone size is stated in some rows and not others, as once, few, many or a class when expanded.

-	TRBJ2-7	-	TRBV11-2	CASSFDRPTLGEQYF	TGTGCCAGCAGCTTCGACAGGCCGACGTTGGGGGAGCAGTACTTC
TRBD1	TRBJ1-4	-	TRBV5-1	CASSLDEGAGEKLFF	TGCGCCAGCAGCTTGGATGAGGGGGCGGGTGAAAAACTGTTTTTT
TRBD2	TRBJ2-1	-	TRBV2	CASSGVPPSGRAYNEQFF	TGTGCCAGCAGTGGGGTACCGCCAAGCGGGAGAGCCTACAATGAGCAGTTCTTC
-	TRBJ2-4	once	TRBV30	CAWGSIGGNIQYF	TGTGCCTGGGGTTCTATTGGGGGAAACATTCAGTACTTC
TRBD1	TRBJ2-1	-	TRBV5-4	CASSRPGQVNEQFF	TGTGCCAGCAGCAGACCGGGACAGGTCAATGAGCAGTTCTTC
TRBD2	TRBJ2-1	once	TRBV7-7	CASSRAGGLANEQFF	TGTGCCAGCAGCCGAGCGGGAGGGCTAGCTAATGAGCAGTTCTTC
-	TRBJ2-3	-	TRBV25-1	CASSEGVRGGLNTDTQYF	TGTGCCAGCAGTGAAGGGGTGAGGGGGGGACTTAACACAGATACGCAGTATTTT
-	TRBJ2-1	-	TRBV30	CAWSVWPEQFF	TGTGCCTGGAGTGTCTGGCCTGAGCAGTTCTTC
-	TRBJ1-2	-	TRBV30	CAWSMEFNYGYTF	TGTGCCTGGAGTATGGAGTTCAACTATGGCTACACCTTC
TRBD1	TRBJ1-2	many	TRBV6-1	CASRDGTVKGYTF	TGTGCCAGCAGGGACGGGACAGTTAAAGGCTACACCTTC
-	TRBJ2-5	-	TRBV19	CASSKISGETQYF	TGTGCCAGTAGTAAGATTAGCGGAGAGACCCAGTACTTC
TRBD2	TRBJ2-1	-	TRBV5-1	CASSLDPTSGVNEQFF	TGCGCCAGCAGCTTGGATCCGACTAGCGGGGTGAATGAGCAGTTCTTC
-	TRBJ1-2	-	TRBV7-2	CASSLGQGYGYTF	TGTGCCAGCAGCTTAGGTCAGGGTTATGGCTACACCTTC
-	TRBJ2-1	-	TRBV5-1	CASSLAATSSYNEQFF	TGCGCCAGCAGCTTGGCAGCGACCAGCTCCTACAATGAGCAGTTCTTC
TRBD2	TRBJ2-3	-	TRBV9	CASSVGLAGRTDTQYF	TGTGCCAGCAGCGTAGGACTAGCGGGCCGCACAGATACGCAGTATTTT
-	TRBJ2-7	-	TRBV28	CASSSNSFPSYEQYF	TGTGCCAGCAGTTCAAACAGCTTCCCATCCTACGAGCAGTACTTC
-	TRBJ1-4	-	TRBV11-2	CASSSGETTTNEKLFF	TGTGCCAGCAGCTCTGGGGAGACGACAACTAATGAAAAACTGTTTTTT
-	TRBJ2-7	once	TRBV19	CASSISEGPYEQYF	TGTGCCAGTAGTATTAGTGAGGGGCCTTACGAGCAGTACTTC
-	TRBJ1-5	few	TRBV4-3	CASSQADSPVRRQPQHF	TGCGCCAGCAGCCAAGCGGACAGCCCGGTTCGGAGACAGCCCCAGCATTTT
-	TRBJ2-7	-	TRBV5-6	CASSPGGRPYEQYF	TGTGCCAGCAGCCCAGGAGGGAGACCCTACGAGCAGTACTTC
-	TRBJ2-2	-	TRBV7-6	CASSIERPSNTGELFF	TGTGCCAGCAGCATAGAGAGGCCCTCGAACACCGGGGAGCTGTTTTTT
TRBD1	TRBJ1-5	-	TRBV5-6	CASSLGAQGARPQHF	TGTGCCAGCAGCTTGGGGGCTCAGGGGGCTAGGCCCCAGCATTTT
-	TRBJ1-1	-	TRBV5-1	CASSLNPGLIEAFF	TGCGCCAGCAGCTTGAATCCGGGGTTGATTGAAGCTTTCTTT
-	TRBJ2-3	-	TRBV19	CASSMSREGLATQYF	TGTGCCAGTAGTATGTCGCGAGAGGGGCTGGCTACGCAGTATTTT
-	TRBJ1-1	-	TRBV27	CASSLRQKGNTEAFF	TGTGCCAGCAGTCTTCGACAAAAAGGGAACACTGAAGCTTTCTTT
-	TRBJ2-7	once	TRBV10-2	CASRSTGAYEQYF	TGCGCCAGCCGGTCGACAGGAGCTTACGAGCAGTACTTC
-	TRBJ2-1	-	TRBV5-1	CASSLGGGRYNEQFF	TGCGCCAGCAGCTTGGGCGGGGGCCGGTACAATGAGCAGTTCTTC
-	TRBJ1-6	-	TRBV6-1	CASSERWANSPLHF	TGTGCCAGCAGTGAAAGGTGGGCAAATTCACCCCTCCACTTT
-	TRBJ1-4	few	TRBV6-1	CASSEAGRTTNEKLFF	TGTGCCAGCAGTGAAGCCGGCAGGACGACTAATGAAAAACTGTTTTTT
TRBD1	TRBJ1-5	-	TRBV30	CAWSVKGQGGFGNQPQHF	TGTGCCTGGAGTGTAAAGGGACAGGGAGGATTTGGCAATCAGCCCCAGCATTTT
TRBD2	TRBJ2-7	-	TRBV16	CASSRISGRRNYEQYF	TGTGCCAGCAGCCGTATCAGCGGGAGAAGGAACTACGAGCAGTACTTC
TRBD1	TRBJ1-4	few	TRBV18	CASSLGGNEKLFF	TGTGCCAGCTCACTAGGGGGCAATGAAAAACTGTTTTTT
-	TRBJ1-3	-	TRBV7-6	CASSLLAGGVSGNTIYF	TGTGCCAGCAGCTTATTGGCGGGGGGAGTCTCTGGAAACACCATATATTTT
TRBD1	TRBJ2-1	-	TRBV7-8	CASSLGQGADDEQFF	TGTGCCAGCAGCTTAGGACAGGGGGCTGACGATGAGCAGTTCTTC
TRBD2	TRBJ2-1	-	TRBV5-1	CASSLSSSGRPEQFF	TGCGCCAGCAGCTTGTCGTCTAGCGGGAGACCTGAGCAGTTCTTC
TRBD2	TRBJ2-2	-	TRBV28	CASGRGVTGELFF	TGTGCCAGCGGGCGGGGGGTGACCGGGGAGCTGTTTTTT
-	TRBJ2-7	-	TRBV19	CASSGNSGPTTGYEQYF	TGTGCCAGTAGTGGGAACTCGGGACCAACCACCGGGTACGAGCAGTACTTC
-	TRBJ2-7	once	TRBV7-2	CASSLFLDRYEQYF	TGTGCCAGCAGCTTATTTCTCGACCGCTACGAGCAGTACTTC
-	TRBJ2-5	once	TRBV11-1	CASSLDGQPAGTQYF	TGTGCCAGCAGCTTAGATGGACAGCCTGCAGGGACCCAGTACTTC
-	TRBJ1-5	-	TRBV10-3	CAISESAAGNQPQHF	TGTGCCATCAGTGAGTCGGCGGCGGGCAATCAGCCCCAGCATTTT
TRBD1	TRBJ1-2	few	TRBV5-5	CASSVSTGGWGYTF	TGTGCCAGCAGCGTATCGACAGGGGGCTGGGGCTACACCTTC
-	TRBJ1-4	few	TRBV19	CASSIELQGKLFF	TGTGCCAGTAGTATCGAGCTACAGGGAAAACTGTTTTTT
TRBD1	TRBJ2-4	-	TRBV4-3	CASSQGRDRVAKNIQYF	TGCGCCAGCAGCCAAGGCCGGGACAGGGTTGCCAAAAACATTCAGTACTTC
-	TRBJ1-4	few	TRBV7-9	CASSAMEIAGEKLFF	TGTGCCAGCAGCGCAATGGAGATAGCTGGGGAAAAACTGTTTTTT
-	TRBJ2-7	-	TRBV12-2	CASREGGYEQYF	TGTGCAAGTCGTGAAGGGGGCTACGAGCAGTACTTC
-	TRBJ2-7	once	TRBV19	CASSTSGYEQYF	TGTGCCAGTAGTACCTCGGGTTACGAGCAGTACTTC
TRBD1	TRBJ1-5	few	TRBV19	CASLRTGRNQPQHF	TGTGCCAGTCTACGGACAGGGCGAAATCAGCCCCAGCATTTT
-	TRBJ1-5	-	TRBV10-2	CASTQGGNQPQHF	TGCGCCAGCACACAGGGAGGCAATCAGCCCCAGCATTTT
TRBD1	TRBJ1-1	few	TRBV14	CASSPMTGWDTEAFF	TGTGCCAGCAGCCCCATGACAGGGTGGGACACTGAAGCTTTCTTT
-	TRBJ2-5	-	TRBV18	CASSPGETQYF	TGTGCCAGCTCACCAGGGGAGACCCAGTACTTC
-	TRBJ1-1	-	TRBV7-9	CASSLDGPTEAFF	TGTGCCAGCAGCTTGGACGGACCCACTGAAGCTTTCTTT
TRBD2	TRBJ2-7	-	TRBV6-6	CASSFGLAGVYEQYF	TGTGCCAGCAGTTTCGGACTAGCGGGAGTCTACGAGCAGTACTTC
-	TRBJ1-1	-	TRBV2	CASGLGENTEAFF	TGTGCCAGCGGGCTGGGGGAGAACACTGAAGCTTTCTTT
-	TRBJ2-7	-	TRBV6-1	CASSGAFGWEQYF	TGTGCCAGCAGTGGAGCCTTCGGGTGGGAGCAGTACTTC
TRBD2	TRBJ2-5	-	TRBV7-7	CASGPSGGQETQYF	TGTGCCAGCGGACCTAGCGGGGGACAAGAGACCCAGTACTTC
-	TRBJ1-2	-	TRBV7-2	CASSSTVYGYTF	TGTGCCAGCAGCTCGACGGTATATGGCTACACCTTC
-	TRBJ2-6	-	TRBV2	CASSEREASGANVLTF	TGTGCCAGCAGTGAAAGGGAGGCCTCTGGGGCCAACGTCCTGACTTTC
TRBD1	TRBJ2-3	-	TRBV14	CASSLQGPLDTQYF	TGTGCCAGCAGCCTACAGGGGCCGTTGGATACGCAGTATTTT
-	TRBJ2-3	once	TRBV5-6	CASSLRGGGTDTQYF	TGTGCCAGCAGCCTGCGCGGTGGAGGCACAGATACGCAGTATTTT